This T cell receptor beta chain is drawn from a study of graft-versus-host responses after intestinal transplantation. Whole-study context: The recipients all started with anti-thymocyte globulin induction and then took tacrolimus and steroids for roughly three years.

In germline, CDR1 is KGHSH, CDR2 LQKENI. This CDR3 comprises 16 residues. Trimming left V 2 bases short and J 0 bases short, with 13 bases between. In its sample, this clone was seen once. Its antigen is currently unknown. TCRdb's table, derived via immunoSEQ multiplex PCR, lists solely in-frame clones and lacks some. The sample contains about 81,000 clones, approximately 89% of which appear only once. This TCR came from a human donor who was the organ donor for an intestinal transplant. The chain uses TRBV18 and TRBJ1-1; D gene unclear. Sequenced material: unstimulated CD4+ T cells sorted from spleen or lymph node cells, taken before transplant. This chain's CDR3 is CASSPNLARMNTEAFF. The CDR3 bases are TGTGCCAGCTCACCAAATCTGGCCAGGATGAACACTGAAGCTTTCTTT. Drawing the rest from reference TRBV18 and TRBJ1-1, the complete variable domain is NAGVMQNPRHLVRRRGQEARLRCSPMKGHSHVYWYRQLPEEGLKFMVYLQKENIIDESGMPKERFSAEFPKEGPSILRIQQVVRGDSAAYFCASSPNLARMNTEAFFGQGTRLTVV.